These T cell receptor beta chains were read from a single sample in a study of T cells after yellow fever vaccination. TCRdb processed the 5' RACE reads anew with MiXCR; each CDR3 protein has one entry. The sample has 100,000 to 150,000 distinct CDR3 sequences; about 7% are singletons. The specimen comprised CD4+ T cells sorted from PBMCs, sampled roughly 45 days after the first yellow fever vaccination. The source of these receptors is a young man who received the YFV17D yellow fever vaccine. Both conserved end residues are part of each CDR3. A D gene is named only where the DNA matches it firmly. The size field is filled for only some rows; it gives once, few, many or a size class.

D	V	length	size	J	DNA	CDR3
NA	TRBV14	14	many	TRBJ1-2	TGTGCCAGCAGCCAAGATTATCAGGACTATGGCTACACCTTC	CASSQDYQDYGYTF
NA	TRBV6-5	17	many	TRBJ1-6	TGTGCCAGCAGTTATAACCCGGAGCATTCCTATAATTCACCCCTCCACTTT	CASSYNPEHSYNSPLHF
TRBD1	TRBV12-3/TRBV12-4	14	many	TRBJ2-1	TGTGCCAGCAGTTTAAACAGGGGGTTCGATGAGCAGTTCTTC	CASSLNRGFDEQFF
TRBD1	TRBV5-1	15	many	TRBJ2-5	TGCGCCAGCAGCCCTGGGGACAGGGAGATCGAGACCCAGTACTTC	CASSPGDREIETQYF
TRBD1	TRBV5-1	14	many	TRBJ1-1	TGCGCCAGCAGCTCGGGACAGGGGGGAACTGAAGCTTTCTTT	CASSSGQGGTEAFF
TRBD1	TRBV5-5	15	many	TRBJ2-2	TGTGCCAGCAGCTTGATAACAGGGGACACCGGGGAGCTGTTTTTT	CASSLITGDTGELFF
NA	TRBV7-3	14	many	TRBJ2-1	TGTGCCAGCAGCCCGGGACTGGAATACAATGAGCAGTTCTTC	CASSPGLEYNEQFF
NA	TRBV6-1	15	many	TRBJ2-2	TGTGCCAGCTCCCGGGGGGCTCCGAACACCGGGGAGCTGTTTTTT	CASSRGAPNTGELFF
NA	TRBV2	15	many	TRBJ1-1	TGTGCCAGCAGTGTACGAAAAGGAACGAACACTGAAGCTTTCTTT	CASSVRKGTNTEAFF
NA	TRBV7-8	16	many	TRBJ1-1	TGTGCCAGCAGCCCACGCAGGGGAAATGCGAACACTGAAGCTTTCTTT	CASSPRRGNANTEAFF
TRBD2	TRBV7-2	13	many	TRBJ2-7	TGTGCCAGCAGCTTAAGCGGGGCCTACGAGCAGTACTTC	CASSLSGAYEQYF
TRBD1	TRBV5-4	14	few	TRBJ2-5	TGTGCCAGCAGAAACAGGGGAGTCGAGGAGACCCAGTACTTC	CASRNRGVEETQYF
NA	TRBV7-2	13	many	TRBJ2-5	TGTGCCAGCAGCCCAGGGTATTCAGAGACCCAGTACTTC	CASSPGYSETQYF
NA	TRBV29-1	12	many	TRBJ2-3	TGCAGCGTTGAGAGCAGCGGAGATACGCAGTATTTT	CSVESSGDTQYF
NA	TRBV7-2	14	few	TRBJ2-2	TGTGCCAGCAGGGCCGACGGTAACACCGGGGAGCTGTTTTTT	CASRADGNTGELFF
NA	TRBV12-3/TRBV12-4	17	many	TRBJ1-5	TGTGCCAGCAGTTTAGTGTCCGGGGGAGGGAGCAATCAGCCCCAGCATTTT	CASSLVSGGGSNQPQHF
NA	TRBV6-2/TRBV6-3	13	many	TRBJ1-1	TGTGCCAGCAGTTACTGGGATTTCACTGAAGCTTTCTTT	CASSYWDFTEAFF
NA	TRBV7-9	11	many	TRBJ2-5	TGTGCCAGCAAGACCGAGGAGACCCAGTACTTC	CASKTEETQYF
NA	TRBV18	15	many	TRBJ1-1	TGTGCCAGCTCCCAAGGTGGGGGTTGGGACACTGAAGCTTTCTTT	CASSQGGGWDTEAFF
NA	TRBV4-2	13	many	TRBJ1-5	TGTGCCAGCAGCCAAGATTCCGTTCAGCCCCAGCATTTT	CASSQDSVQPQHF
NA	TRBV3-1	15	few	TRBJ2-7	TGTGCCAGCAGCCAAGTCCGCAGGGCTAAGGACGAGCAGTACTTC	CASSQVRRAKDEQYF
NA	TRBV7-9	14	few	TRBJ1-6	TGTGCCAGCAGCGTAAGGAGTTCCAATTCACCCCTCCACTTT	CASSVRSSNSPLHF
NA	TRBV28	12	few	TRBJ1-2	TGTGCCAGCAGTTTTCTTTGGTCCGGCTACACCTTC	CASSFLWSGYTF
NA	TRBV12-3/TRBV12-4	14	many	TRBJ2-7	TGTGCCAGCACCACCCTAGACAGCTCCTACGAGCAGTACTTC	CASTTLDSSYEQYF
NA	TRBV5-5	13	NA	TRBJ2-1	TGTGCCAGCAGCTTGGGTGCCAGGGTTGAGCAGTTCTTC	CASSLGARVEQFF
TRBD2	TRBV7-2	15	few	TRBJ2-5	TGTGCCAGCAGCTTACGGACTAGCGGGGTTCAGACCCAGTACTTC	CASSLRTSGVQTQYF
NA	TRBV6-5	15	few	TRBJ1-6	TGTGCCAGCAGTTACGTACGGAAAACAAATTCACCCCTCCACTTT	CASSYVRKTNSPLHF
NA	TRBV12-3/TRBV12-4	15	many	TRBJ2-2	TGTGCCAGCAGTTTTATAGGGGGTAACACCGGGGAGCTGTTTTTT	CASSFIGGNTGELFF
NA	TRBV4-2	13	many	TRBJ2-3	TGTGCCAGCAGCCAAGATAGGGTAGATACGCAGTATTTT	CASSQDRVDTQYF
NA	TRBV7-2	15	many	TRBJ2-5	TGTGCCAGCAGCCTCTATGTAGACTACCAAGAGACCCAGTACTTC	CASSLYVDYQETQYF
NA	TRBV5-1	14	few	TRBJ1-2	TGCGCCAGCAGCTTTCCAGGCTCTAACTATGGCTACACCTTC	CASSFPGSNYGYTF
NA	TRBV7-3	16	many	TRBJ2-1	TGTGCCAGCAGCTTATATCAGGGACCGACCTACAATGAGCAGTTCTTC	CASSLYQGPTYNEQFF
NA	TRBV20-1	13	few	TRBJ2-5	TGCAGTGCCTCAGGCACGGGCCGGGAGACCCAGTACTTC	CSASGTGRETQYF
NA	TRBV6-1	15	many	TRBJ1-6	TGTGCCAGCAGCGAGGGGCGGAGTGTTAATTCACCCCTCCACTTT	CASSEGRSVNSPLHF
NA	TRBV7-3	13	many	TRBJ1-1	TGTGCCAGCAGTTCACGGACGGAGGCTGAAGCTTTCTTT	CASSSRTEAEAFF
NA	TRBV5-1	14	few	TRBJ1-6	TGCGCCAGCAGCTTGGGACAGGATTGGTCACCCCTCCACTTT	CASSLGQDWSPLHF
NA	TRBV6-2/TRBV6-3	17	many	TRBJ2-1	TGTGCCAGCAATGGCCAGCTGGGGGACGCCTCCTACAATGAGCAGTTCTTC	CASNGQLGDASYNEQFF
NA	TRBV4-3	15	many	TRBJ2-2	TGCGCCAGCAGCCAAGATGGCTTGACCACCGGGGAGCTGTTTTTT	CASSQDGLTTGELFF
NA	TRBV29-1	12	many	TRBJ2-7	TGCAGCGTTGATATGGGACCCTACGAGCAGTACTTC	CSVDMGPYEQYF
TRBD1	TRBV7-2	16	NA	TRBJ1-1	TGTGCCAGCAGCTTAGGACAGGGAGCCTTAAACACTGAAGCTTTCTTT	CASSLGQGALNTEAFF
TRBD2	TRBV20-1	17	NA	TRBJ2-2	TGCTGTGCCCTTACTAGCGGGGGGGGCCGGTCCCCCGGGGAGCTGTTTTTT	CCALTSGGGRSPGELFF
NA	TRBV5-4	16	few	TRBJ2-3	TGTGCCAGCAGCCCATTGGGGGGGGCTAGCACAGATACGCAGTATTTT	CASSPLGGASTDTQYF
NA	TRBV9	14	many	TRBJ2-7	TGTGCCAGCAGCGTAGGGGCTCAGTCCGACGAGCAGTACTTC	CASSVGAQSDEQYF
NA	TRBV27	14	many	TRBJ2-7	TGTGCCAGCAGTCAAAGACAGGGACTCGTGGAGCAGTACTTC	CASSQRQGLVEQYF
TRBD1	TRBV7-3	13	many	TRBJ2-3	TGTGCCAGCAGCCCCGGGACAGGTGGTGGGCAGTATTTT	CASSPGTGGGQYF
NA	TRBV30	15	many	TRBJ2-2	TGTGCCTGGACAGGGATTCGGCCGAACACCGGGGAGCTGTTTTTT	CAWTGIRPNTGELFF
NA	TRBV5-1	15	many	TRBJ1-4	TGCGCCAGCAGCCGGGGGGAAATAACTAATGAAAAACTGTTTTTT	CASSRGEITNEKLFF
NA	TRBV5-1	14	many	TRBJ2-7	TGCGCCAGCAGCTTGGGAGGAGGGGAGGACGAGCAGTACTTC	CASSLGGGEDEQYF
NA	TRBV28	14	NA	TRBJ2-2	TGTGCCAGCAGCCTCGGGATCCTCTCCGGGGAGCTGTTTTTT	CASSLGILSGELFF
NA	TRBV27	13	few	TRBJ2-7	TGTGCCAGCAGTTTACAGGGTAGTGGCGAGCAGTACTTC	CASSLQGSGEQYF
NA	TRBV28	14	few	TRBJ2-3	TGTGCCAGCAGTTCGCTACCCCAGACAGATACGCAGTATTTT	CASSSLPQTDTQYF